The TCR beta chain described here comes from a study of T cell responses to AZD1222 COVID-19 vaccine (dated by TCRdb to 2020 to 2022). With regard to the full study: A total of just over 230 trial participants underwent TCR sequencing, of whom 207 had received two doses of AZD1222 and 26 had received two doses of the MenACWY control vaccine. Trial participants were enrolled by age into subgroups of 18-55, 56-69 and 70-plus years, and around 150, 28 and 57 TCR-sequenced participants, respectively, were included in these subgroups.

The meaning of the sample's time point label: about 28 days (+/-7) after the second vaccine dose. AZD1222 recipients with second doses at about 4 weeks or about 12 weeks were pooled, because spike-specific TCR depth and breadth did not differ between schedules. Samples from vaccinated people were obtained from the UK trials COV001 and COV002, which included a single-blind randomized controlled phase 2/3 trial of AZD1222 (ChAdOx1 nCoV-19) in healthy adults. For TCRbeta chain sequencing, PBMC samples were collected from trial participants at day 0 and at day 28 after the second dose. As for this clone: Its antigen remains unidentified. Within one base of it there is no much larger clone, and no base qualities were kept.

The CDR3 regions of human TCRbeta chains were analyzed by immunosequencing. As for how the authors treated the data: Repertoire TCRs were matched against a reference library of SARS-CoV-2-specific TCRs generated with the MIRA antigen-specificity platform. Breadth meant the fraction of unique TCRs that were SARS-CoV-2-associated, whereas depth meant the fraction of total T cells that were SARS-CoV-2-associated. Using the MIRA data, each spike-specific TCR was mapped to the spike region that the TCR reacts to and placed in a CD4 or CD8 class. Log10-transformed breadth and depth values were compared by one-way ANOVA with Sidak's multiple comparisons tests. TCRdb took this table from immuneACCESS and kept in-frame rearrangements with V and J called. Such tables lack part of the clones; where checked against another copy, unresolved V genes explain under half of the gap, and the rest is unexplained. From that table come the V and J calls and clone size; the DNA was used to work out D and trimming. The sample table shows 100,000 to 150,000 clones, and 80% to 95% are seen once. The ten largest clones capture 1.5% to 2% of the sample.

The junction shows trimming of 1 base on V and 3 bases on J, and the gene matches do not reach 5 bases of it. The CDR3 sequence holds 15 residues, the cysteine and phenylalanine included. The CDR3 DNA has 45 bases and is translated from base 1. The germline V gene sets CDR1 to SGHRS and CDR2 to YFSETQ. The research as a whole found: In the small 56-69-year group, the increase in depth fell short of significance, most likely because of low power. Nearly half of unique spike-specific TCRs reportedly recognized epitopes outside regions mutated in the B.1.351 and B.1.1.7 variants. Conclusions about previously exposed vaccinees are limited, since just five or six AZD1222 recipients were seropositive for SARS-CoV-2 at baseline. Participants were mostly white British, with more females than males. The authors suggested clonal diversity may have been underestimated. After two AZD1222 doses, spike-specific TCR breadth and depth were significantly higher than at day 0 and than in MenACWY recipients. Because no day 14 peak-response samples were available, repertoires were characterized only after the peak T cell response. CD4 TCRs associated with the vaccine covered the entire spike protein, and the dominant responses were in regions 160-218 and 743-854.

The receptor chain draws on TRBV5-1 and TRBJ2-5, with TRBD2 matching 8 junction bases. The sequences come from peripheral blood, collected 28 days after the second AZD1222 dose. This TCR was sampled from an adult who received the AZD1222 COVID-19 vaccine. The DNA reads TGCGCCAGCAGCTTGATCAGCGGGAGTGAAGAGACCCAGTACTTC. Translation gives CASSLISGSEETQYF.